Listed below are T cell receptor beta chains from one sample, sequenced in a study of blood T cells in healthy people across ages. TCRdb reanalysed the 5' RACE reads using MiXCR and keeps one entry per CDR3 protein. This table holds fewer than 950,000 distinct CDR3 sequences, around 36% found once. The sequencing input was blood. The source is a man between 18 and 29 years old in good health. Both conserved end residues are part of each CDR3. Fields, in order: V gene, J gene, clone size, D gene, CDR3 length, CDR3 protein, CDR3 DNA. D genes are given only for firm matches. Clone size is not always given. Where it is, it says once, few, many or a class for expanded clones.

TRBV12-3/TRBV12-4	TRBJ2-1	many	TRBD1	15	CASSYRDREGVEQFF	TGTGCCAGCAGTTACCGGGACAGGGAGGGAGTGGAGCAGTTCTTC
TRBV2	TRBJ2-1	NA	NA	14	CASSDPEFGETQFF	TGTGCCAGCAGTGATCCAGAATTCGGAGAGACCCAGTTCTTC
TRBV5-1	TRBJ2-3	NA	NA	17	CASSLGPREGLTDTQYF	TGCGCCAGCAGCTTGGGACCCAGGGAAGGTCTCACAGATACGCAGTATTTT
TRBV20-1	TRBJ2-3	NA	TRBD2	14	CSLNQAGPTDTQYF	TGCAGTCTCAATCAAGCGGGGCCCACAGATACGCAGTATTTT
TRBV21-1	TRBJ1-2	NA	NA	14	CASLGGQGDYGYTF	TGTGCCAGCTTAGGTGGACAGGGGGACTATGGCTACACCTTC
TRBV7-2	TRBJ1-4	NA	TRBD1	16	CASSLVGGQGNEKLFF	TGTGCCAGCAGCTTAGTTGGCGGACAGGGGAACGAAAAACTGTTTTTT
TRBV14	TRBJ2-3	few	NA	15	CASSQRRGHTDTQYF	TGTGCCAGCAGCCAACGGCGGGGCCACACAGATACGCAGTATTTT
TRBV3-1	TRBJ2-3	few	NA	16	CASSQDLGTSTDTQYF	TGTGCCAGCAGCCAAGATCTAGGTACTAGCACAGATACGCAGTATTTT
TRBV29-1	TRBJ1-2	many	NA	13	CSVQAGGALGYTF	TGCAGCGTTCAAGCGGGGGGGGCGCTTGGCTACACCTTC
TRBV5-1	TRBJ1-1	NA	NA	14	CASSLSQVNTEAFF	TGCGCCAGCAGCTTGAGCCAGGTGAACACTGAAGCTTTCTTT
TRBV12-3/TRBV12-4	TRBJ2-5	many	TRBD1	13	CASSTGGAETQYF	TGTGCCAGCAGCACAGGGGGCGCGGAGACCCAGTACTTC
TRBV4-1	TRBJ2-3	few	NA	18	CASSQAIRGGSIADTQYF	TGCGCCAGCAGCCAAGCAATACGAGGAGGGTCAATTGCAGATACGCAGTATTTT
TRBV12-3/TRBV12-4	TRBJ1-5	few	TRBD1	15	CASSGQGASNQPQHF	TGTGCCAGCAGTGGACAGGGAGCGAGCAATCAGCCCCAGCATTTT
TRBV7-2	TRBJ2-7	few	NA	14	CATNGGPHYNEQYF	TGTGCCACCAATGGAGGCCCCCATTACAATGAGCAGTACTTC
TRBV2	TRBJ1-2	NA	NA	12	CASRVGPYGYTF	TGTGCCAGCAGGGTGGGACCCTATGGCTACACCTTC
TRBV20-1	TRBJ1-2	NA	NA	13	CSASRPLKAGYTF	TGCAGTGCTAGTCGGCCCCTCAAGGCCGGCTACACCTTC
TRBV20-1	TRBJ2-5	NA	NA	17	CSARATLNVGSGETQYF	TGCAGTGCTAGAGCAACCCTAAATGTGGGATCGGGAGAGACCCAGTACTTC
TRBV20-1	TRBJ2-3	NA	TRBD2	14	CSARTSGGLDTQYF	TGCAGTGCAAGGACTAGCGGGGGGCTTGATACGCAGTATTTT
TRBV5-1	TRBJ2-3	many	NA	15	CASSLVSHSTDTQYF	TGCGCCAGCAGCTTGGTCAGCCATAGCACAGATACGCAGTATTTT
TRBV15	TRBJ2-5	NA	NA	14	CATSSRGGPETQYF	TGTGCCACCAGCAGCAGGGGAGGCCCGGAGACCCAGTACTTC
TRBV12-3/TRBV12-4	TRBJ2-3	many	NA	16	CASSPRRRTSTDTQYF	TGTGCCAGCAGTCCCCGCCGTAGAACTAGCACAGATACGCAGTATTTT
TRBV10-3	TRBJ1-1	few	TRBD1	15	CAITQHTGVGTEAFF	TGTGCCATCACTCAACACACAGGGGTAGGCACTGAAGCTTTCTTT
TRBV4-1	TRBJ2-3	NA	NA	16	CASSQEGGRIADTQYF	TGCGCCAGCAGCCAAGAGGGTGGCCGGATCGCAGATACGCAGTATTTT
TRBV20-1	TRBJ2-1	few	TRBD1	16	CSARDLGTGIHNEQFF	TGCAGTGCTAGAGATCTGGGGACAGGGATCCACAATGAGCAGTTCTTC
TRBV11-1	TRBJ1-1	NA	TRBD1	16	CASSTRSRQGGGEAFF	TGTGCCAGCAGCACCCGATCACGACAGGGCGGAGGTGAAGCTTTCTTT
TRBV4-3	TRBJ2-3	NA	TRBD2	16	CASSQSQRGSTDTQYF	TGCGCCAGCAGCCAAAGTCAGCGGGGGAGCACAGATACGCAGTATTTT
TRBV5-1	TRBJ2-1	many	NA	15	CASSYPGGTYNEQFF	TGCGCCAGCAGCTACCCCGGCGGGACCTACAATGAGCAGTTCTTC
TRBV27	TRBJ1-5	few	TRBD1	15	CASRRDRELNQPQHF	TGTGCCAGCAGACGGGACAGGGAACTCAATCAGCCCCAGCATTTT
TRBV7-9	TRBJ1-2	NA	NA	14	CASSLPGAWDGYTF	TGTGCCAGCAGCTTACCGGGGGCATGGGATGGCTACACCTTC
TRBV14	TRBJ1-1	few	NA	13	CASSQDRNSKAFF	TGTGCCAGCAGCCAAGATCGAAACAGTAAAGCTTTCTTT
TRBV3-1	TRBJ2-3	many	NA	14	CASSQGQDTDTQYF	TGTGCCAGCAGCCAAGGACAGGACACAGATACGCAGTATTTT
TRBV7-9	TRBJ1-2	NA	NA	16	CASSLAPGIPNYGYTF	TGTGCCAGCAGCTTAGCGCCAGGAATACCTAACTATGGCTACACCTTC
TRBV18	TRBJ2-3	NA	TRBD1	15	CASSPGTGGSEMQYF	TGTGCCAGCTCACCAGGGACAGGGGGAAGCGAGATGCAGTATTTT
TRBV12-3/TRBV12-4	TRBJ2-5	NA	NA	13	CASSVTTKETQYF	TGTGCCAGCAGTGTAACCACAAAAGAGACCCAGTACTTC
TRBV3-1	TRBJ2-5	few	NA	12	CASSQDGKTQYF	TGTGCCAGCAGCCAAGATGGAAAGACCCAGTACTTC
TRBV5-6	TRBJ2-7	many	TRBD1	14	CASSFSGTAYEQYF	TGTGCCAGCAGCTTTTCCGGGACAGCCTACGAGCAGTACTTC
TRBV20-1	TRBJ1-1	few	NA	14	CSARVQGLNTEAFF	TGCAGTGCTAGAGTTCAGGGCTTGAACACTGAAGCTTTCTTT
TRBV10-3	TRBJ2-5	NA	NA	14	CAISEGTRWETQYF	TGTGCCATCAGCGAGGGGACTCGGTGGGAGACCCAGTACTTC
TRBV4-1	TRBJ1-2	few	NA	15	CASSHVDRTNYGYTF	TGCGCCAGCAGCCACGTGGACAGAACTAACTATGGCTACACCTTC
TRBV6-5	TRBJ1-3	NA	TRBD1	15	CASSFTGASGNTIYF	TGTGCCAGCAGTTTCACAGGGGCCTCTGGAAACACCATATATTTT
TRBV6-5	TRBJ2-2	NA	NA	14	CASTSDRGTGELFF	TGTGCCAGCACCTCGGACAGAGGCACCGGGGAGCTGTTTTTT
TRBV10-3	TRBJ2-3	many	TRBD1	17	CAISESMDRGKGDTQYF	TGTGCCATCAGTGAGTCGATGGACAGGGGGAAAGGGGATACGCAGTATTTT
TRBV7-9	TRBJ1-4	few	NA	15	CASSPDRATNEKLFF	TGTGCCAGCAGCCCCGACCGGGCAACTAATGAAAAACTGTTTTTT
TRBV3-1	TRBJ1-1	NA	TRBD1	19	CASSQAYRDRGQLNTEAFF	TGTGCCAGCAGCCAAGCTTACCGGGACAGGGGGCAGCTGAACACTGAAGCTTTCTTT
TRBV11-2	TRBJ2-3	NA	NA	14	CAIPGTSVADTQYF	TGTGCCATACCCGGGACATCGGTGGCAGATACGCAGTATTTT
TRBV4-3	TRBJ1-1	NA	NA	17	CASSQDLEGGTNTEAFF	TGCGCCAGCAGCCAAGATCTGGAGGGAGGTACGAACACTGAAGCTTTCTTT
TRBV28	TRBJ1-1	NA	TRBD1	18	CASQLGRGQEGGNTEAFF	TGTGCATCCCAACTCGGGCGGGGACAGGAAGGAGGGAACACTGAAGCTTTCTTT
TRBV6-5	TRBJ2-5	NA	TRBD1	18	CASSYHDTPRQGAETQYF	TGTGCCAGCAGTTATCACGATACCCCCAGACAGGGGGCAGAGACCCAGTACTTC
TRBV2	TRBJ1-4	NA	NA	13	CASSSETNEKLFF	TGTGCCAGCAGTTCCGAGACTAATGAAAAACTGTTTTTT